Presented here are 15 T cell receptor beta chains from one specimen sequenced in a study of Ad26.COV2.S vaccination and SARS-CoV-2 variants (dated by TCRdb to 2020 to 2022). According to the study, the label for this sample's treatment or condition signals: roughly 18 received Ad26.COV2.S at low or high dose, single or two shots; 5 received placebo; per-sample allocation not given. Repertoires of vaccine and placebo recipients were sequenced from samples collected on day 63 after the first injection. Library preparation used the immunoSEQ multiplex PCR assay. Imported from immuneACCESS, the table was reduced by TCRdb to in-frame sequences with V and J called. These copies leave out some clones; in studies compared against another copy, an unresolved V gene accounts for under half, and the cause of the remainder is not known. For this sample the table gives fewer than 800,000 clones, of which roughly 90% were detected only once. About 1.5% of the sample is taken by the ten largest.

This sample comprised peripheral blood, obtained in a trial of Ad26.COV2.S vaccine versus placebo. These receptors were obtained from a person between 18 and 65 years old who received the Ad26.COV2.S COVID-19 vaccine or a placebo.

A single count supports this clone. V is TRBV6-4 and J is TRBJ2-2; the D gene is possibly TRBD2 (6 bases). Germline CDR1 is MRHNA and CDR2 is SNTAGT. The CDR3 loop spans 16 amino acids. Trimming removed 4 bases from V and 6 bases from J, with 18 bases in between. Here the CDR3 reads CASSATGVDPPGELFF. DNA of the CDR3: TGTGCCAGCAGTGCTACGGGGGTAGACCCCCCCGGGGAGCTGTTTTTT.

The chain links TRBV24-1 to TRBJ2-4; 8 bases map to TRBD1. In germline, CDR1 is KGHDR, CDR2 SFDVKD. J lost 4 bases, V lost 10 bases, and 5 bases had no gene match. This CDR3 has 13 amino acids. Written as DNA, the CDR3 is TGTGCCACTCCGGGACAGGAAAAAAACATTCAGTACTTC. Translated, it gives CATPGQEKNIQYF.

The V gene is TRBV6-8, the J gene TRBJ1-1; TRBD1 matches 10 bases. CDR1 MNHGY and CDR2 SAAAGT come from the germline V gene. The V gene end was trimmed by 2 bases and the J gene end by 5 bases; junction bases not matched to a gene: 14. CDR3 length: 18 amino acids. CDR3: CASSYGSRDRGSGTEAFF. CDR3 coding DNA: TGTGCCAGCAGTTACGGCAGCCGGGACAGGGGCTCTGGGACTGAAGCTTTCTTT.

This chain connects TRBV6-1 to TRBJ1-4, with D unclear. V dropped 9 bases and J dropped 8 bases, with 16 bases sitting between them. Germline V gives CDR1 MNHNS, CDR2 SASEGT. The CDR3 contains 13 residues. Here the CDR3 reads CARREGWGEKLFF. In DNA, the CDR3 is TGTGCCAGGAGGGAAGGGTGGGGAGAAAAACTGTTTTTT.

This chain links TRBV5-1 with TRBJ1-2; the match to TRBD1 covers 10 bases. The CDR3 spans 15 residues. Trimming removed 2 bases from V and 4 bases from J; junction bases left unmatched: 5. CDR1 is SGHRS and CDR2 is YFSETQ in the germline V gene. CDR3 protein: CASSLGTGVFYGYTF. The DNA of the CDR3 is TGCGCCAGCAGCTTAGGGACAGGGGTATTCTATGGCTACACCTTC.

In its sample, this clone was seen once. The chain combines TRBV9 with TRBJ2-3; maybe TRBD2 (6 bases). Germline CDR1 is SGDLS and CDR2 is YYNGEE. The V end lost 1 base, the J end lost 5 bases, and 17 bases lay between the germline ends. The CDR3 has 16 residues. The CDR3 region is CASSVHGGEAIDTQYF. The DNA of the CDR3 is TGTGCCAGCAGCGTACACGGCGGGGAGGCCATAGATACGCAGTATTTT.

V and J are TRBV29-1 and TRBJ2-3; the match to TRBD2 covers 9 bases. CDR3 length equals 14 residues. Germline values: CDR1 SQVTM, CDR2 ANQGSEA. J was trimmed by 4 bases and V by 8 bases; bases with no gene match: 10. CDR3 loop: CSFIAGVGADTQYF. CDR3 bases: TGCAGCTTTATAGCGGGAGTAGGGGCAGATACGCAGTATTTT.

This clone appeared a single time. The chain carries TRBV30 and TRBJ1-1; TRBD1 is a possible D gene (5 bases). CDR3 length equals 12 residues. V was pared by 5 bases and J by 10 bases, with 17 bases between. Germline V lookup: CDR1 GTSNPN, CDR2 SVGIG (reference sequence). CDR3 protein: CAWAPGELGAFF. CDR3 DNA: TGTGCCTGGGCCCCGGGGGAGTTGGGAGCTTTCTTT.

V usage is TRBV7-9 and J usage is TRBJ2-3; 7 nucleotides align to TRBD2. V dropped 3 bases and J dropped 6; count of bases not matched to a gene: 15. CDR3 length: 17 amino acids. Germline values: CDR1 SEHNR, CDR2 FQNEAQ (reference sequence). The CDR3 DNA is TGTGCCAGCAGCTTTCATCGACTGGGAGGGTTCGTCGATACGCAGTATTTT. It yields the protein CASSFHRLGGFVDTQYF.

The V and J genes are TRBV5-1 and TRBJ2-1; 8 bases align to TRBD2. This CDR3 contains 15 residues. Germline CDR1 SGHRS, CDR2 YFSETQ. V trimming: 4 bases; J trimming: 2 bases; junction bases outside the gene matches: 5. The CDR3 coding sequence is TGCGCCAGCAGCCGCGAGCGGGGGACCTACAATGAGCAGTTCTTC. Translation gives CASSRERGTYNEQFF.

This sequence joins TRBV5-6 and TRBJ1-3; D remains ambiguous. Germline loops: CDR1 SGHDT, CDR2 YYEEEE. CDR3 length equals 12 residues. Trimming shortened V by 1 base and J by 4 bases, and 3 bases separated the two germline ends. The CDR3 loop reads CASSLRGNTIYF. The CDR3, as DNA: TGTGCCAGCAGCTTGCGGGGAAACACCATATATTTT.

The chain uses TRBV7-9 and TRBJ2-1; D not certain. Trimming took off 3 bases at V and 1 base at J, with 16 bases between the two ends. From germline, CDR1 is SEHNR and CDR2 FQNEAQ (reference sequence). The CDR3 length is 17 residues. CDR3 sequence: CASSLGPQEGSYNEQFF. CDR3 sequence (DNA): TGTGCCAGCAGCTTGGGTCCCCAGGAAGGGTCCTACAATGAGCAGTTCTTC.

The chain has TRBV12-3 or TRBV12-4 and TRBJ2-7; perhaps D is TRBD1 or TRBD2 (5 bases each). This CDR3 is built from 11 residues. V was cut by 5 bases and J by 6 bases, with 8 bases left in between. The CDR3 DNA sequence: TGTGCCAGCAGTGAGGGGTTCGAGCAGTACTTC. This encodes CASSEGFEQYF.

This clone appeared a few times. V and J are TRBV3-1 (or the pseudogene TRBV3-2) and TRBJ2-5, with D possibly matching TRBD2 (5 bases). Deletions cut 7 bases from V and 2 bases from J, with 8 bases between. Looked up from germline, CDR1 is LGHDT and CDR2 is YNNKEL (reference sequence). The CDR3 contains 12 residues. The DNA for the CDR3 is TGTGCCAGCACGAGGGAGCAAGAGACCCAGTACTTC. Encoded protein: CASTREQETQYF.

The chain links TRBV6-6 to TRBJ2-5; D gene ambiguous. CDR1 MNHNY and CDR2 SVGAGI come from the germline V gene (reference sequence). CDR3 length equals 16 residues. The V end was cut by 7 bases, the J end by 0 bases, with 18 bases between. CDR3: CASTQWVSSYQETQYF. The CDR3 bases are TGTGCCAGCACCCAATGGGTTAGCTCGTACCAAGAGACCCAGTACTTC.